The TCR beta chain described here comes from a study of radiation and T cells in renal cell carcinoma. This CDR3 comprises 11 residues. Germline V CDR1 and CDR2: DFQATT, SNEGSKA (reference sequence). The germline V and J ends were trimmed by 5 bases and 4 bases, with 9 bases remaining between them. Time point indicated: blood 2 weeks post-SBRT. Treatment described: 15 Gy SBRT to primary tumor, nephrectomy 4 weeks later. This renal cell carcinoma was of the clear cell type. Assay: immunoSEQ multiplex PCR; the TCRdb copy retains only in-frame clones and omits some. Among 100,000 to 150,000 clones listed, 81% were seen once.

V and J are TRBV20-1 and TRBJ2-7, with D perhaps TRBD1 (6 bases). The sequence derives from a man over 45 with renal cell carcinoma. This material consisted of blood, taken from a patient whose treatment included radiotherapy and nephrectomy. CDR3 region: CSAERGYEQYF. CDR3 bases: TGCAGTGCTGAAAGGGGGTACGAGCAGTACTTC.